The clone carrying this T cell receptor beta chain was seen only once. The method was immunoSEQ multiplex PCR; TCRdb's version includes in-frame clones alone and lacks a portion of them. The sample includes about 49,000 clones, roughly 89% of them seen just once. The data derive from a study of T cell changes during pregnancy in multiple sclerosis. Germline CDR1 reads SGHVS; CDR2 reads FQNEAQ. The CDR3 spans 14 residues. V shed 4 bases and J 2 bases; nucleotides not matched to a gene: 5. The gene calls are TRBV7-8 and TRBJ2-7, with 7 nucleotides matching TRBD1. The clonotype comes from a female donor in good health, enrolled as a control in a pregnancy study. Sequenced material: peripheral blood, taken after pregnancy. CDR3: CASSSTGTAYEQYF. In nucleotides, the CDR3 is TGTGCCAGCAGCTCGACAGGGACGGCCTACGAGCAGTACTTC.